Below, one T cell receptor beta chain is given with its context. Grouping used clinical history reported by participants in a survey and questionnaire. Germline V CDR1 and CDR2: SGHRS, YFSETQ. The CDR3 consists of 14 residues. Trimming left V 0 bases short and J 0 bases short, with 6 bases between. The data belong to a study of blood T cell repertoires in COVID-19. Profiling relied on immunoSEQ multiplex PCR, and the TCRdb table lists in-frame clones only, not all of them. Among around 300,000 clones listed, approximately 88% were seen once. Sequences were obtained from PBMCs or T cells enriched from blood (not recorded which). The sequence was obtained from a man aged 30 to 39 who had recovered from COVID-19. V gene TRBV5-1 combines with J gene TRBJ1-2; the D is unclear. CDR3 residues: CASSLVASNYGYTF. CDR3 nucleotides: TGCGCCAGCAGCTTGGTGGCTTCTAACTATGGCTACACCTTC.